This TCR beta chain was recorded in a study of T cell changes during pregnancy in multiple sclerosis. TCRdb's table, derived via immunoSEQ multiplex PCR, lists solely in-frame clones and lacks some. The sample consists of about 69,000 clones, roughly 91% of them appearing once. This clone was found a few times. Per germline, CDR1 SQVTM and CDR2 ANQGSEA. The CDR3 is 12 residues long. V gave up 4 bases and J gave up 5 bases; unmatched junction bases: 3. This rearrangement joins TRBV29-1 to TRBJ1-2, with 8 bases that match TRBD1. The sample here was CD4+ T cells from peripheral blood mononuclear cells, taken in the third trimester of pregnancy. The receptor's source is a female donor in good health, enrolled as a control in a pregnancy study. DNA of the CDR3: TGCAGCGTTGGGACAGGGAATTATGGCTACACCTTC. The encoded protein is CSVGTGNYGYTF.